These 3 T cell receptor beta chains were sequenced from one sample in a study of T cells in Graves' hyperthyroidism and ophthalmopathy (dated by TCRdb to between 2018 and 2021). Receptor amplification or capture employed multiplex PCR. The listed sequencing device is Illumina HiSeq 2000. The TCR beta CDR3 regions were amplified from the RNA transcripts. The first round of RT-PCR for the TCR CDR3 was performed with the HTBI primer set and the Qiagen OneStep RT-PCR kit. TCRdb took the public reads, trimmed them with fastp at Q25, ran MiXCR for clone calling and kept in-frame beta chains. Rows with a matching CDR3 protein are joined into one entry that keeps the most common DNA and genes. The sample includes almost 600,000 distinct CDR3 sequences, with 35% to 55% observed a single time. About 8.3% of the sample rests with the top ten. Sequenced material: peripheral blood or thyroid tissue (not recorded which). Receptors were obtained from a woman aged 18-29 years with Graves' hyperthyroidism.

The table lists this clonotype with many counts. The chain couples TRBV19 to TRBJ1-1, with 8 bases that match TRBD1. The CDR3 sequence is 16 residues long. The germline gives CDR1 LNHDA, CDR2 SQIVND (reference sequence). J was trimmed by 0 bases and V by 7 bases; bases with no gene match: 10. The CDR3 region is CASTTDRGSMNTEAFF. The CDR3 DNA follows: TGTGCCAGTACCACAGACAGGGGAAGTATGAACACTGAAGCTTTCTTT.

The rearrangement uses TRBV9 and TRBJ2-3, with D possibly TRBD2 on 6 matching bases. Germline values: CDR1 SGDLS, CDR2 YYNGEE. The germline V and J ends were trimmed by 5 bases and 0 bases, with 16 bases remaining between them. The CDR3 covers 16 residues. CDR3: CASSRYGGISTDTQYF. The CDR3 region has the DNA TGTGCCAGCAGTCGATACGGGGGAATTAGCACAGATACGCAGTATTTT.

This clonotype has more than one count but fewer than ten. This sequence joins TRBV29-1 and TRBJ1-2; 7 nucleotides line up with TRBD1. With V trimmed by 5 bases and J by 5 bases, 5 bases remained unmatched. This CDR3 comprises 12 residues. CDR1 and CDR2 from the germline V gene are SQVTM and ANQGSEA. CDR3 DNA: TGCAGCGTTAGACAGGGTTGGTATGGCTACACCTTC. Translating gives CSVRQGWYGYTF. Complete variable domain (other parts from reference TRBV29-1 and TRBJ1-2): SAVISQKPSRDICQRGTSLTIQCQVDSQVTMMFWYRQQPGQSLTLIATANQGSEATYESGFVIDKFPISRPNLTFSTLTVSNMSPEDSSIYLCSVRQGWYGYTFGSGTRLTVV.